The 23 T cell receptor beta chains below come from one sample, sequenced in a study of cytomegalovirus exposure and HLA in healthy donors. The PCR was carried out with 60 Vbeta primers and 13 Jbeta primers. Profiled with immunoSEQ multiplex PCR; TCRdb holds only in-frame clones, not every one. The sample shows around 110,000 clones, about 64% of them seen only once. Input material: PBMCs. The receptors stem from a female donor in good health and CMV-seronegative.

This chain uses TRBV6-4 with TRBJ2-3; the D gene is possibly TRBD1 (7 bases). V was cut by 5 bases and J by 7 bases, with 16 bases left in between. Per the germline V gene, CDR1 is MRHNA and CDR2 is SNTAGT. The CDR3 has 14 amino acids. CDR3 protein: CASSLEEGANTQYF. The CDR3 DNA sequence: TGTGCCAGCAGTCTGGAGGAGGGGGCGAATACGCAGTATTTT.

The chain is built from TRBV27 and TRBJ2-1; unclear D gene. The CDR3 length is 19 residues. Germline loops: CDR1 MNHEY, CDR2 SMNVEV (reference sequence). Trimming pared 0 bases from V and 7 bases from J, leaving 25 bases between. This CDR3 reads CASSLSPRARRGRWNEQFF. As DNA, the CDR3 is TGTGCCAGCAGTTTATCCCCTCGAGCGCGGAGAGGTCGTTGGAATGAGCAGTTCTTC.

This sequence joins TRBV7-9 and TRBJ2-1; 11 bases align to TRBD2. V was pared by 6 bases and J by 6 bases, with 7 bases of the junction left unmatched. The CDR3 contains 15 residues. Germline V gene data show CDR1 as SEHNR and CDR2 as FQNEAQ (reference sequence). CDR3 region: CASRRGTSGPNEQFF. The CDR3 DNA is TGTGCCAGCAGAAGGGGGACTAGCGGTCCCAATGAGCAGTTCTTC.

This rearrangement joins TRBV29-1 to TRBJ2-2; 8 positions agree with TRBD1. V shed 6 bases, J shed 1 base, and the junction held 7 bases outside the gene matches. Germline CDR1 and CDR2: SQVTM and ANQGSEA. The CDR3 is made up of 15 amino acids. The CDR3 reads CSVNPGGLNTGELFF. The CDR3 nucleotides read TGCAGCGTAAACCCAGGGGGCCTGAACACCGGGGAGCTGTTTTTT.

The chain links TRBV30 to TRBJ2-2; the D is unclear. Trimming shortened V by 4 bases and J by 3 bases, and 9 bases separated the two germline ends. Germline-derived CDR1 and CDR2 are GTSNPN and SVGIG (reference sequence). The CDR3 sequence is 13 residues long. In DNA, the CDR3 is TGTGCCTGGACTCCGGTCGACACCGGGGAGCTGTTTTTT. Amino acid sequence: CAWTPVDTGELFF.

The V gene is TRBV5-6, the J gene TRBJ2-6, with D unresolved. CDR3 length: 16 amino acids. Germline CDR1 and CDR2: SGHDT and YYEEEE. V lost 2 bases and J lost 0, with 9 bases in between. The CDR3 coding sequence is TGTGCCAGCAGCTTTGGGCGTATCTCTGGGGCCAACGTCCTGACTTTC. The encoded protein is CASSFGRISGANVLTF.

The rearrangement uses TRBV9 and TRBJ2-3, with 7 bases lining up with TRBD1. V was clipped by 3 bases and J by 0 bases; unmatched bases: 7. The CDR3 runs to 16 residues. Germline assignment: CDR1 SGDLS and CDR2 YYNGEE. The DNA for the CDR3 is TGTGCCAGCAGCGAGGGAGACAGGGATAGCACAGATACGCAGTATTTT. It is translated as CASSEGDRDSTDTQYF.

The chain has TRBV28 and TRBJ2-7, with TRBD2 matching 12 bases. The CDR3 has 15 amino acids. Losses at the gene ends were 5 bases for V and 9 bases for J; bases not matched to a gene: 11. CDR1 is MDHEN, CDR2 SYDVKM, per germline. CDR3 bases: TGTGCCAGCAGTCCCCGGACTAGCGGGGCCCCAGCGCAGTACTTC. It encodes CASSPRTSGAPAQYF.

The rearrangement links TRBV27 to TRBJ1-1, with unresolved D. V lost 3 bases and J lost 1, with 6 bases in between. The CDR3 is 13 residues long. Germline V CDR1 and CDR2: MNHEY, SMNVEV (reference sequence). The CDR3 sequence: CASSFSGNTEAFF. In DNA, the CDR3 is TGTGCCAGCAGTTTCAGTGGGAACACTGAAGCTTTCTTT.

The rearrangement joins TRBV11-3 to TRBJ2-7; a weak D match, TRBD2 (5 bases). Germline lookup yields CDR1 SGHNT and CDR2 YENEEA. This CDR3 spans 13 amino acids. V gave up 3 bases and J gave up 5 bases, with 11 bases separating them. The CDR3 spells CASSFQRTDEQYF. The CDR3 nucleotides are TGTGCCAGCAGCTTTCAAAGGACTGACGAGCAGTACTTC.

The gene calls are TRBV18 and TRBJ2-5; weak D call: TRBD1 (6 bases). Trimming took 5 bases from V and 5 from J, leaving 15 bases between them. Germline CDR1 KGHSH, CDR2 LQKENI. The CDR3 totals 14 residues. CDR3 sequence reads: CASSNTGTEETQYF. DNA of the CDR3: TGTGCCAGCTCAAATACAGGGACGGAGGAGACCCAGTACTTC.

CDR3 sequence: CASSGTSGGSYEQYF. For the CDR3, the DNA is TGTGCCAGCAGCGGCACTAGCGGAGGCTCCTACGAGCAGTACTTC. The chain joins TRBV11-3 to TRBJ2-7; 8 bases are shared with TRBD2. This CDR3 comprises 15 residues. With V trimmed by 5 bases and J by 0 bases, 6 bases remained unmatched. Germline V CDR1 and CDR2: SGHNT, YENEEA.

This chain joins TRBV7-2 and TRBJ2-7; 9 positions agree with TRBD2. The CDR3 is 14 amino acids. Germline assignment: CDR1 SGHTA and CDR2 FQGNSA. V lost 1 base and J lost 7; bases outside the gene matches: 5. CDR3 DNA: TGTGCCAGCAGCTTAGTATCAGGACTAGCGGAGCAGTACTTC. It codes for CASSLVSGLAEQYF.

The V call is TRBV25-1, the J call TRBJ2-5, with D perhaps TRBD2 (6 bases). Per germline, CDR1 MGHDK and CDR2 SYGVNS. CDR3 length equals 11 residues. V shed 7 bases and J shed 7 bases, with 10 bases lying between them. Written as DNA, the CDR3 is TGTGCCAGCACCGGGAGCCGGACCCAGTACTTC. Its protein is CASTGSRTQYF.

V and J are TRBV6-5 and TRBJ2-7; 11 bases map to TRBD2. CDR3 length: 16 amino acids. CDR1 is MNHEY and CDR2 is SVGAGI in the germline V gene. V was clipped by 0 bases and J by 7 bases; unmatched bases: 8. The DNA of the CDR3 is TGTGCCAGCAGTTACTCTCGACTAGCGGGATTGAGTGAGCAGTACTTC. This gives the protein CASSYSRLAGLSEQYF.

This chain joins TRBV5-1 and TRBJ2-3; 12 nucleotides align to TRBD2. Germline loops: CDR1 SGHRS, CDR2 YFSETQ. Trimming cost V 6 bases and J 3 bases; bases outside gene matches: 5. This CDR3 region has 15 residues. The chain's CDR3 is CASTSGLAGTDTQYF. The CDR3 region has the DNA TGCGCCAGCACCTCAGGACTAGCGGGAACAGATACGCAGTATTTT.

This CDR3 reads CASSVGPPPDTQYF. CDR3 in DNA: TGTGCCAGCAGCGTGGGCCCACCGCCAGATACGCAGTATTTT. The rearrangement links TRBV7-8 to TRBJ2-3; D not resolved. The CDR3 is 14 residues long. Trimming stripped 5 bases from V and 4 bases from J, with 13 bases between. Germline CDR1 is SGHVS and CDR2 is FQNEAQ.

The gene calls are TRBV19 and TRBJ2-5; 10 nucleotides align to TRBD1. Germline V CDR1 and CDR2: LNHDA, SQIVND (reference sequence). CDR3 length equals 15 residues. V gave up 1 base and J gave up 2 bases; unmatched junction bases: 1. The CDR3 region is CASSIGTGGQETQYF. The CDR3 DNA is TGTGCCAGTAGTATAGGGACAGGGGGACAAGAGACCCAGTACTTC.

This clone occurred a few times. This chain links TRBV5-1 with TRBJ2-2; weak D call: TRBD2 (5 bases). The V end was cut by 4 bases, the J end by 4 bases, with 8 bases between. The CDR3 contains 13 residues. The germline gives CDR1 SGHRS, CDR2 YFSETQ. CDR3 in amino acids: CASSQGSTGELFF. Here the CDR3 DNA reads TGCGCCAGCAGCCAAGGGAGCACCGGGGAGCTGTTTTTT.

The chain combines TRBV27 with TRBJ2-1, with unresolved D. This CDR3 spans 15 amino acids. V was pared by 4 bases and J by 0 bases, with 10 bases between. CDR1 is MNHEY and CDR2 is SMNVEV in the germline V gene (reference sequence). Here the CDR3 DNA reads TGTGCCAGCAGTTGGAAGCGAAGCTCCTACAATGAGCAGTTCTTC. Its protein product is CASSWKRSSYNEQFF.

The rearrangement joins TRBV25-1 to TRBJ1-2; D is undetermined. The germline CDR1 and CDR2 sequences are MGHDK and SYGVNS. V shed 6 bases and J shed 8 bases, with 22 bases lying between them. The CDR3 sequence is 15 residues long. The CDR3 sequence is CASRGAEFLRGGYTF. Here the CDR3 DNA reads TGTGCCAGCAGGGGAGCTGAGTTCCTTCGAGGAGGCTACACCTTC.

This clone was detected a few times. The genes are TRBV10-3 and TRBJ1-1; 7 bases match TRBD1. The CDR3 loop spans 13 amino acids. V gave up 6 bases and J gave up 2 bases; unmatched junction bases: 3. In germline, CDR1 is ENHRY, CDR2 SYGVKD. This CDR3 reads CAIRDRVNTEAFF. CDR3 bases: TGTGCCATCAGAGACAGGGTTAACACTGAAGCTTTCTTT.

This clone was observed a handful of times. CDR3 region: CASKRGMNYNEQFF. CDR3 nucleotides: TGTGCCAGCAAGCGCGGGATGAACTACAATGAGCAGTTCTTC. The V gene is TRBV27, the J gene TRBJ2-1; D possibly corresponds to TRBD2 (6 bases). The CDR3 has 14 residues. Trimming cost V 7 bases and J 3 bases, with 13 bases left between them. Germline lookup yields CDR1 MNHEY and CDR2 SMNVEV (reference sequence).